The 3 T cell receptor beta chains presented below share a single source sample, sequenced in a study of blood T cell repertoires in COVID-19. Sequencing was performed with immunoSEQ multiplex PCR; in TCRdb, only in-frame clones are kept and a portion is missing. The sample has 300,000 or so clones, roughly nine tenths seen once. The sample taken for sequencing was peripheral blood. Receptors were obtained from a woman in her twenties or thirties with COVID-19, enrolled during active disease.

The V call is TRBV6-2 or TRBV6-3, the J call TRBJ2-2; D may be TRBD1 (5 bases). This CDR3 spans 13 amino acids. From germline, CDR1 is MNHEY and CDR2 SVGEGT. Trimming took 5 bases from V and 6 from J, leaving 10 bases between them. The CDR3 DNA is TGTGCCAGCAGTAGGAGACAGTCCGGGGAGCTGTTTTTT. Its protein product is CASSRRQSGELFF.

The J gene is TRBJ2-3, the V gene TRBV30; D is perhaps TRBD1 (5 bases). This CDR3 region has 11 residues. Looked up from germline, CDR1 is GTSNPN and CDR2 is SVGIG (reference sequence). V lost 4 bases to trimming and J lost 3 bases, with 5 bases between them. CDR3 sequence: CAWKGTDTQYF. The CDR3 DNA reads TGTGCCTGGAAGGGGACAGATACGCAGTATTTT.

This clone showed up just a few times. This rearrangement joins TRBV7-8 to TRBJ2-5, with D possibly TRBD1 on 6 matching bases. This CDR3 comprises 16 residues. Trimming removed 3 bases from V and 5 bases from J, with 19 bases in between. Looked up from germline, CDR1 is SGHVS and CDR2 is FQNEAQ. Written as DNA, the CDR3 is TGTGCCAGCAGCTTCGTCGGACAGCGACATAGGGAGACCCAGTACTTC. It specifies CASSFVGQRHRETQYF.